The 5 T cell receptor beta chains below all came from one sample that was sequenced in a study of T cell changes during pregnancy in multiple sclerosis. Repertoires were generated with immunoSEQ multiplex PCR, while TCRdb's copy carries only in-frame clones and drops some. The top ten clones hold about 2% of a sample with some 47,000 clones, around 90% of them seen once. The material was peripheral blood, obtained in the first trimester of pregnancy. The receptors stem from a female donor with multiple sclerosis, enrolled in a pregnancy study.

V and J are TRBV6-5 and TRBJ1-1, with 9 bases matching TRBD1. The CDR3 runs 14 residues. CDR1 is MNHEY and CDR2 is SVGAGI in the germline V gene. The V and J ends lost 5 bases and 3 bases, in that order; junction bases with no gene match: 4. Here the CDR3 DNA reads TGTGCCAGCAGTAAACGGACAGGGGACACTGAAGCTTTCTTT. Amino acid sequence: CASSKRTGDTEAFF.

The J gene is TRBJ1-1, the V gene TRBV19; TRBD1 agrees at 7 bases. Germline trimming cut 6 bases from V and 7 bases from J; bases unmatched to any gene: 11. CDR1 and CDR2 (germline): LNHDA, SQIVND (reference sequence). There are 14 residues in the CDR3. The CDR3 loop is CASRYDRDYIEAFF. CDR3 nucleotide sequence: TGTGCCAGTAGATACGACAGGGATTACATTGAAGCTTTCTTT.

This rearrangement joins TRBV5-6 to TRBJ1-2; a possible D gene is TRBD1 (5 bases). The CDR3 spans 13 residues. Germline-derived CDR1 and CDR2 are SGHDT and YYEEEE. Trimming cost V 1 base and J 8 bases, with 12 bases left between them. The CDR3 DNA follows: TGTGCCAGCAGCTTGAAGGGGCGGCAAGGCTACACCTTC. This gives the protein CASSLKGRQGYTF.

The genes are TRBV28 and TRBJ1-4; 8 bases fit TRBD1. V trimming: 4 bases; J trimming: 4 bases; junction bases outside the gene matches: 5. Germline V gives CDR1 MDHEN, CDR2 SYDVKM. This CDR3 has 15 amino acids. This chain's CDR3 is CASSSGQADNEKLFF. The CDR3 DNA sequence: TGTGCCAGCAGTTCGGGACAGGCCGATAATGAAAAACTGTTTTTT.

The chain uses TRBV7-9 and TRBJ2-3, with TRBD2 matching over 8 bases. Germline V gives CDR1 SEHNR, CDR2 FQNEAQ (reference sequence). CDR3 size: 17 residues. Trimming removed 3 bases from V and 1 base from J; junction bases left unmatched: 9. The CDR3 region is CASSFLPHSGGTDTQYF. In DNA, the CDR3 is TGTGCCAGCAGCTTCTTGCCCCATAGCGGGGGCACAGATACGCAGTATTTT.